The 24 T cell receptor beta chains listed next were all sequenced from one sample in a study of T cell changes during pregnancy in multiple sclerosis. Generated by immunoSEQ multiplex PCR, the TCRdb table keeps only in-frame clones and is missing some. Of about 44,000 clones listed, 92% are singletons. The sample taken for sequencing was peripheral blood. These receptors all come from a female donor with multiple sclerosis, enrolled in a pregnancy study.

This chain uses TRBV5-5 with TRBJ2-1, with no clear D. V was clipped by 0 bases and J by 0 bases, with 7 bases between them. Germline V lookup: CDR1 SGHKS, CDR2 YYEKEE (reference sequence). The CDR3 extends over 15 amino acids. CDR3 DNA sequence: TGTGCCAGCAGCTTGGACGGAAGCTCCTACAATGAGCAGTTCTTC. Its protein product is CASSLDGSSYNEQFF.

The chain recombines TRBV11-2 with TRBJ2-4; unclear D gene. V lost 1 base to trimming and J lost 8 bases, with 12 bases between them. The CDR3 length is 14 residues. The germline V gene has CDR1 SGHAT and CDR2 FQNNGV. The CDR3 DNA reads TGTGCCAGCAGCTTAGGGGTAGGACGGGACATTCAGTACTTC. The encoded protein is CASSLGVGRDIQYF.

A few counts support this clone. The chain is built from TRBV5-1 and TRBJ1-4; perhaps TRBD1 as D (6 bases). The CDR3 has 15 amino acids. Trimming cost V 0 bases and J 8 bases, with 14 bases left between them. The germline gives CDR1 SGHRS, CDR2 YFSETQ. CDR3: CASSLGAEGVEKLFF. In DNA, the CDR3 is TGCGCCAGCAGCTTGGGGGCGGAGGGGGTCGAAAAACTGTTTTTT.

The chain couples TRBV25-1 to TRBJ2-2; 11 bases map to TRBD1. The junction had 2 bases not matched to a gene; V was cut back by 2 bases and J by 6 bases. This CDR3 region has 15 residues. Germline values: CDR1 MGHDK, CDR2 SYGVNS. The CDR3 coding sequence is TGTGCCAGCAGTGAACGGACAGGGGGCTCCGGGGAGCTGTTTTTT. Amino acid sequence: CASSERTGGSGELFF.

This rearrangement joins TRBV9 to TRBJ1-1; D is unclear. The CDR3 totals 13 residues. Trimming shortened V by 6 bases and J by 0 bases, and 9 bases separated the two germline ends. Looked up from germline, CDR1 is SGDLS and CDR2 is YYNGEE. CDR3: CASTQEVNTEAFF. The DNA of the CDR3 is TGTGCCAGCACCCAGGAAGTGAACACTGAAGCTTTCTTT.

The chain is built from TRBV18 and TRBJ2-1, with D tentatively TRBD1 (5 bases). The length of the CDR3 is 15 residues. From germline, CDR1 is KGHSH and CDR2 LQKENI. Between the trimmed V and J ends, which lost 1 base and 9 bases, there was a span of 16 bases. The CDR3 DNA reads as TGTGCCAGCTCACCACAAAGGGGCGATCGGATTGAGCAGTTCTTC. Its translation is CASSPQRGDRIEQFF.

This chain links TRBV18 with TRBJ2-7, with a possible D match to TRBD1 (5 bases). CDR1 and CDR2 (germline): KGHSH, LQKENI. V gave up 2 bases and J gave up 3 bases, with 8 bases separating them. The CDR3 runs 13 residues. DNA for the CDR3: TGTGCCAGCTCACCAGGCAGGGACTACGAGCAGTACTTC. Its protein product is CASSPGRDYEQYF.

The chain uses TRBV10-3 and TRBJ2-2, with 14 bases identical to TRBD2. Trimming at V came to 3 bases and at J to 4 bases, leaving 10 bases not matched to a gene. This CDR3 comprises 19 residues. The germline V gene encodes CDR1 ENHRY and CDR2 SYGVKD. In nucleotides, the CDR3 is TGTGCCATCAGTGATACCGGGACTAGCGGGAGTACCGTCACCGGGGAGCTGTTTTTT. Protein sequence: CAISDTGTSGSTVTGELFF.

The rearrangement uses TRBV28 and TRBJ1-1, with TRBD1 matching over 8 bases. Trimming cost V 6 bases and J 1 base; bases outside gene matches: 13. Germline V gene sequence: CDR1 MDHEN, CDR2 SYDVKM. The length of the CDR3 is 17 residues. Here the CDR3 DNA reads TGTGCCAGCAGCTCCCTGGGACAGGCTATGGGGAACACTGAAGCTTTCTTT. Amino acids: CASSSLGQAMGNTEAFF.

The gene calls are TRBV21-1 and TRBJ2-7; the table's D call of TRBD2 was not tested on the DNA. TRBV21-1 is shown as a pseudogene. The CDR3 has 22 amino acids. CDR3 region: CASGSQPTGMGRTSGNGYEQYF. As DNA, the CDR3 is TGTGCCAGCGGGTCTCAACCGACAGGGATGGGGCGGACTAGCGGGAATGGGTACGAGCAGTACTTC.

The DNA of the CDR3 is TGTGCCAGCAGCTTAAGTGGACCCCACCAAGAGACCCAGTACTTC. It encodes CASSLSGPHQETQYF. The chain joins TRBV7-3 to TRBJ2-5; D remains ambiguous. Trimming removed 1 base at V and 0 bases at J, with 9 bases between. This CDR3 spans 15 amino acids. The germline V gene encodes CDR1 SGHTA and CDR2 FQGTGA.

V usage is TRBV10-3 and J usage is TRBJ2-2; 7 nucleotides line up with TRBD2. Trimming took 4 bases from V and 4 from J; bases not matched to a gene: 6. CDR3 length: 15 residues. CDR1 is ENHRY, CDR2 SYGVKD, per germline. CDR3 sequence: CAISGDSGFTGELFF. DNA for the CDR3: TGTGCCATCAGTGGCGATAGCGGGTTCACCGGGGAGCTGTTTTTT.

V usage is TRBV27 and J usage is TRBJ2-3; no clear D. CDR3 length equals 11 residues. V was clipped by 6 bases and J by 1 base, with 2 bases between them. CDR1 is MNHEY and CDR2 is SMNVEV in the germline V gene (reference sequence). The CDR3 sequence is CASRRTDTQYF. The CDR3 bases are TGTGCCAGCAGGCGCACAGATACGCAGTATTTT.

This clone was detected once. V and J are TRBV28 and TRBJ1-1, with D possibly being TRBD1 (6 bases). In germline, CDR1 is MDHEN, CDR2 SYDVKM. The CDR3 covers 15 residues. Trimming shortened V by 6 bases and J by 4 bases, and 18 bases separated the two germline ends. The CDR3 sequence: CASSPGHTLITEAFF. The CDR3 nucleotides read TGTGCCAGCAGCCCGGGACACACCCTCATCACTGAAGCTTTCTTT.

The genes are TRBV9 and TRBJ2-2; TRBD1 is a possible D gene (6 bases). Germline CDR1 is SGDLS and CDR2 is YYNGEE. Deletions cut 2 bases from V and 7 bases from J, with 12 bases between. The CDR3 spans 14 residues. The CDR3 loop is CASSVFRGIGELFF. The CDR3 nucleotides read TGTGCCAGCAGCGTTTTCAGGGGAATCGGGGAGCTGTTTTTT. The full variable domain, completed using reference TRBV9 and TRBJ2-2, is DSGVTQTPKHLITATGQRVTLRCSPRSGDLSVYWYQQSLDQGLQFLIQYYNGEERAKGNILERFSAQQFPDLHSELNLSSLELGDSALYFCASSVFRGIGELFFGEGSRLTVL.

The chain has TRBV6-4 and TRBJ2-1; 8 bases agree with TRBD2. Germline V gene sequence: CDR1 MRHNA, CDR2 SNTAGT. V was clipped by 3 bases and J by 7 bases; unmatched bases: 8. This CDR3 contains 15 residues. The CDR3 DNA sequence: TGTGCCAGCAGTGAACGGGAGGGCCTGGGAAATGAGCAGTTCTTC. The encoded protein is CASSEREGLGNEQFF.

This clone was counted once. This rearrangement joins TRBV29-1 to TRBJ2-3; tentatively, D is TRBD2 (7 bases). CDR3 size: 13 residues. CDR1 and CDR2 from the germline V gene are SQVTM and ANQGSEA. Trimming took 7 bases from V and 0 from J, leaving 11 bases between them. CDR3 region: CSGEGVSTDTQYF. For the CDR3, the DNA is TGCAGCGGGGAGGGGGTTAGCACAGATACGCAGTATTTT.

The CDR3 here is CASSPPSGSEQYF. CDR3 DNA sequence: TGTGCCAGCTCACCACCGTCAGGGAGCGAGCAGTACTTC. This chain links TRBV18 with TRBJ2-7, with D perhaps given as TRBD1 or TRBD2 (5 bases each). The length of the CDR3 is 13 residues. V was trimmed by 0 bases and J by 6 bases, leaving 9 bases between them. Germline V CDR1 and CDR2: KGHSH, LQKENI.

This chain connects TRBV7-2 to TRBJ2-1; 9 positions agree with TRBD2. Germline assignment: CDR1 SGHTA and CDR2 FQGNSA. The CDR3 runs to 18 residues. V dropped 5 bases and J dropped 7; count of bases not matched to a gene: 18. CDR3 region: CASSPRGGVSGSWNEQFF. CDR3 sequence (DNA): TGTGCCAGCAGCCCAAGGGGCGGGGTTAGCGGGAGTTGGAATGAGCAGTTCTTC. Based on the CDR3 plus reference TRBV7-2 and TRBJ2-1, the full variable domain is GAGVSQSPSNKVTEKGKDVELRCDPISGHTALYWYRQSLGQGLEFLIYFQGNSAPDKSGLPSDRFSAERTGGSVSTLTIQRTQQEDSAVYLCASSPRGGVSGSWNEQFFGPGTRLTVL.

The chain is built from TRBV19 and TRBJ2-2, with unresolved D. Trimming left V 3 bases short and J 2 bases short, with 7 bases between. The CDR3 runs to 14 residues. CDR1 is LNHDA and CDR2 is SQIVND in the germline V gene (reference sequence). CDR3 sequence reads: CASSILENTGELFF. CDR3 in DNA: TGTGCCAGTAGTATTCTAGAAAACACCGGGGAGCTGTTTTTT. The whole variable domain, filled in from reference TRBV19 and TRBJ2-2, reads DGGITQSPKYLFRKEGQNVTLSCEQNLNHDAMYWYRQDPGQGLRLIYYSQIVNDFQKGDIAEGYSVSREKKESFPLTVTSAQKNPTAFYLCASSILENTGELFFGEGSRLTVL.

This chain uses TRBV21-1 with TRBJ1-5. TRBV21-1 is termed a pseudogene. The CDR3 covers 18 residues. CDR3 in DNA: TGTGCCAGCAGCAAGAGTCGGGCCGAGGGTTTTAGCAATCAGCCCCAGCATTTT. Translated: CASSKSRAEGFSNQPQHF.

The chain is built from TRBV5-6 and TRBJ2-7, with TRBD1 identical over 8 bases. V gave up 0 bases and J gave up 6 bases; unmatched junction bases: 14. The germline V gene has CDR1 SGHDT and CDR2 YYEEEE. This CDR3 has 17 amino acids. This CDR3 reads CASSLALGQGLGGEQYF. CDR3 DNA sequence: TGTGCCAGCAGCTTGGCACTCGGACAGGGCTTGGGAGGCGAGCAGTACTTC.

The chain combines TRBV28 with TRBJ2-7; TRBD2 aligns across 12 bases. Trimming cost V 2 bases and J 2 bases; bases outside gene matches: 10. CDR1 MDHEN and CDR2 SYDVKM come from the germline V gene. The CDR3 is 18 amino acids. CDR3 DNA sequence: TGTGCCAGCAGTTTAATTTGGGGACTAGCGGGCCAAGCCTACGAGCAGTACTTC. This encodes CASSLIWGLAGQAYEQYF.

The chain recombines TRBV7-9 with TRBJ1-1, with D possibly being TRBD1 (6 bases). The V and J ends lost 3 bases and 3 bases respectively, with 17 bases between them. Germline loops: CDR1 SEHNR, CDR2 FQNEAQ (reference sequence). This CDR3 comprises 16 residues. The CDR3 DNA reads TGTGCCAGCAGCTTTAACAGGGATTCAGGGGACACTGAAGCTTTCTTT. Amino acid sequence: CASSFNRDSGDTEAFF. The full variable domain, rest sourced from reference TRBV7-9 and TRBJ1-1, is DTGVSQNPRHKITKRGQNVTFRCDPISEHNRLYWYRQTLGQGPEFLTYFQNEAQLEKSRLLSDRFSAERPKGSFSTLEIQRTEQGDSAMYLCASSFNRDSGDTEAFFGQGTRLTVV.